Each of the 32 T cell receptor beta chains below was sequenced from the same sample in a study of blood T cell repertoires in COVID-19. Only in-frame clones appear in the TCRdb table, and some are missing; sequencing was by immunoSEQ multiplex PCR. Altogether about 42,000 clones are present, roughly 92% being singletons, with the ten largest covering roughly 10%. Sequences were obtained from peripheral blood. The receptors derive from a man aged 50 to 59 with active COVID-19.

The genes are TRBV3-1 (or the pseudogene TRBV3-2) and TRBJ1-2; D ambiguous. Trimming took 4 bases from V and 4 from J, leaving 16 bases between them. Germline loops: CDR1 LGHDT, CDR2 YNNKEL (reference sequence). The CDR3 is 15 amino acids. CDR3 sequence: CASSPSLRAGYGYTF. CDR3 sequence (DNA): TGTGCCAGCAGCCCGAGTTTGAGGGCGGGCTATGGCTACACCTTC.

The rearrangement links TRBV30 to TRBJ1-1; 7 bases align to TRBD1. With 7 bases clipped from V and 1 base from J, the junction kept 6 bases outside the gene matches. Germline CDR1 and CDR2: GTSNPN and SVGIG (reference sequence). This CDR3 is built from 13 residues. CDR3 DNA: TGTGCCTATCAGGGACAGCCGAACACTGAAGCTTTCTTT. Amino acid sequence: CAYQGQPNTEAFF.

The chain combines TRBV5-1 with TRBJ2-2; the D is unclear. Germline V gene data show CDR1 as SGHRS and CDR2 as YFSETQ. The CDR3 length is 14 residues. Trimming stripped 4 bases from V and 2 bases from J, with 9 bases between. DNA for the CDR3: TGCGCCAGCAGCCCCTCGACTAACACCGGGGAGCTGTTTTTT. This codes for CASSPSTNTGELFF.

This clone was counted a single time. This chain joins TRBV3-1 (or the pseudogene TRBV3-2) and TRBJ1-5; no reliable D call. The CDR3 runs 12 residues. Between the trimmed V and J ends, which lost 0 bases and 6 bases, there was a span of 3 bases. Looked up from germline, CDR1 is LGHDT and CDR2 is YNNKEL (reference sequence). The CDR3 reads CASSQDGQPQHF. The CDR3 nucleotides read TGTGCCAGCAGCCAAGACGGTCAGCCCCAGCATTTT.

The rearrangement joins TRBV21-1 to TRBJ2-2; the table's D call TRBD2 went unverified against the DNA. TRBV21-1 is described as a pseudogene. The CDR3 has 9 residues. CDR3 protein: CVNPGQLFF. The CDR3 nucleotides are TGTGTCAACCCCGGTCAGCTGTTTTTT.

The chain carries TRBV5-4 and TRBJ2-1; D is undetermined. Between the trimmed V and J ends, which lost 4 bases and 6 bases, there was a span of 17 bases. Per the germline V gene, CDR1 is SGHNT and CDR2 is YYREEE (reference sequence). CDR3 length equals 15 residues. CDR3 protein: CASSTRLELSNEQFF. DNA for the CDR3: TGTGCCAGCAGCACCCGACTGGAACTTTCCAATGAGCAGTTCTTC.

This clone was found a few times. The chain recombines TRBV19 with TRBJ1-5; a weak D match, TRBD1 (6 bases). CDR3 length: 16 residues. V lost 0 bases and J lost 3, with 12 bases in between. Germline assignment: CDR1 LNHDA and CDR2 SQIVND (reference sequence). The CDR3 DNA reads TGTGCCAGTAGTATAGAAGGCGGGGGCTACAATCAGCCCCAGCATTTT. It encodes CASSIEGGGYNQPQHF.

J is TRBJ1-5 and V is TRBV28, with D possibly matching TRBD1 (5 bases). The CDR3 length is 15 residues. The germline V and J ends were trimmed by 6 bases and 6 bases, with 18 bases remaining between them. Per germline, CDR1 MDHEN and CDR2 SYDVKM. For the CDR3, the DNA is TGTGCCAGCAGCCCTTCCACGGGGGGAGCTCAGCCCCAGCATTTT. Protein sequence: CASSPSTGGAQPQHF.

This chain uses TRBV7-2 with TRBJ1-4; D gene unclear. Trimming cost V 8 bases and J 3 bases, with 13 bases left between them. The CDR3 is made up of 14 amino acids. Per germline, CDR1 SGHTA and CDR2 FQGNSA. As DNA, the CDR3 is TGTGCCAGCGCACGAGCCGGTTCTAATGAAAAACTGTTTTTT. The encoded protein is CASARAGSNEKLFF.

In this sample, this clone turned up once. The gene calls are TRBV7-8 and TRBJ1-3; weak D call: TRBD1 (5 bases). V lost 3 bases and J lost 4, with 16 bases in between. The CDR3 has 16 amino acids. CDR1 and CDR2 (germline): SGHVS, FQNEAQ. The CDR3 sequence is CASSFKIEGAGNTIYF. DNA for the CDR3: TGTGCCAGCAGCTTTAAGATAGAAGGGGCAGGAAACACCATATATTTT.

This clone rates as medium-sized (0.01 to 0.1%). CDR3 sequence (DNA): TGTGCCAGCAGCCAGCGGAGCGGAGGGGACGAGCAGTACTTC. Its translation is CASSQRSGGDEQYF. The chain has TRBV27 and TRBJ2-7; possibly TRBD2 for D (6 bases). V gave up 6 bases and J gave up 5 bases, with 17 bases separating them. CDR1 is MNHEY, CDR2 SMNVEV, per germline (reference sequence). This CDR3 has 14 residues.

V gene TRBV19 combines with J gene TRBJ1-5; D is undetermined. Trimming removed 0 bases at V and 8 bases at J, with 17 bases between. CDR3 length: 16 amino acids. CDR1 and CDR2 (germline): LNHDA, SQIVND (reference sequence). The CDR3 loop is CASSIEGFGNGEPQHF. In DNA form, the CDR3 reads TGTGCCAGTAGTATAGAGGGATTCGGGAACGGGGAGCCCCAGCATTTT.

The genes are TRBV11-2 and TRBJ2-1, with a weak D call TRBD2 (5 bases). Trimming took off 4 bases at V and 7 bases at J, with 14 bases between the two ends. Germline CDR1 and CDR2: SGHAT and FQNNGV. The CDR3 is 14 amino acids. This CDR3 reads CASSSPNGKNEQFF. The CDR3 DNA sequence: TGTGCCAGCAGCTCCCCAAACGGGAAGAATGAGCAGTTCTTC.

This chain uses TRBV5-6 with TRBJ1-1, with 8 bases lining up with TRBD1. The CDR3 totals 17 residues. The V segment lost 4 bases and the J segment 4 bases; nucleotides outside the gene matches: 15. Germline V gives CDR1 SGHDT, CDR2 YYEEEE. Written as DNA, the CDR3 is TGTGCCAGCAGCCCCGGGACAGGCTTAGTCCTGGGCACTGAAGCTTTCTTT. Its protein product is CASSPGTGLVLGTEAFF.

This chain joins TRBV7-9 and TRBJ2-4, with 10 bases lining up with TRBD1. This CDR3 comprises 13 residues. Germline CDR1 and CDR2: SEHNR and FQNEAQ (reference sequence). J lost 9 bases, V lost 2 bases, and 1 base had no gene match. The CDR3 DNA reads TGTGCCAGCAGCTTACGGACAGGGGGCATTCAGTACTTC. It codes for CASSLRTGGIQYF.

V gene TRBV4-1 combines with J gene TRBJ1-2; TRBD1 matches 9 bases. The CDR3 loop spans 17 amino acids. The V and J ends lost 3 bases and 1 base, in that order; junction bases with no gene match: 9. Germline CDR1 reads MGHRA; CDR2 reads YSYEKL. This CDR3 is CASSHMGQGTSNYGYTF. The CDR3 region has the DNA TGCGCCAGCAGCCACATGGGACAGGGAACTAGTAACTATGGCTACACCTTC.

The genes are TRBV28 and TRBJ2-7, with TRBD2 matching over 10 bases. Germline CDR1 is MDHEN and CDR2 is SYDVKM. J gave up 5 bases and V 4 bases, and 8 bases lay outside the gene matches. CDR3 length equals 15 residues. The CDR3 spells CASSSAGTSAHEQYF. DNA for the CDR3: TGTGCCAGCAGTTCAGCCGGGACTAGCGCCCACGAGCAGTACTTC.

CDR3 coding DNA: TGCGCCAGCAGGGAGGACGCTGAAGCTTTCTTT. It specifies CASREDAEAFF. The rearrangement links TRBV5-1 to TRBJ1-1, with D hard to call. The CDR3 is 11 amino acids. The ends were cut back, 5 bases at V and 6 bases at J, with 8 bases in the middle. CDR1 and CDR2 (germline): SGHRS, YFSETQ.

The chain couples TRBV30 to TRBJ1-5; D gene uncertain. V dropped 2 bases and J dropped 2 bases, with 7 bases sitting between them. The CDR3 extends over 13 amino acids. Germline V gene sequence: CDR1 GTSNPN, CDR2 SVGIG (reference sequence). Written as DNA, the CDR3 is TGTGCCTGGAGTACCGAGGGCAATCAGCCCCAGCATTTT. This sequence encodes CAWSTEGNQPQHF.

The chain recombines TRBV2 with TRBJ1-1; 7 nucleotides align to TRBD1. This CDR3 region has 15 residues. With V trimmed by 5 bases and J by 2 bases, 8 bases remained unmatched. Germline-derived CDR1 and CDR2 are SNHLY and FYNNEI. The CDR3 protein is CASSRSWTGNTEAFF. The CDR3 DNA is TGTGCCAGCAGTCGATCCTGGACAGGCAACACTGAAGCTTTCTTT. Complete variable domain (other parts from reference TRBV2 and TRBJ1-1): EPEVTQTPSHQVTQMGQEVILRCVPISNHLYFYWYRQILGQKVEFLVSFYNNEISEKSEIFDDQFSVERPDGSNFTLKIRSTKLEDSAMYFCASSRSWTGNTEAFFGQGTRLTVV.

The CDR3 sequence: CASSTSGARKNEQFF. CDR3 coding DNA: TGTGCCAGCAGTACCAGCGGGGCCCGAAAGAATGAGCAGTTCTTC. The gene calls are TRBV28 and TRBJ2-1, with 7 bases lining up with TRBD2. Per germline, CDR1 MDHEN and CDR2 SYDVKM. The CDR3 is 15 amino acids. Germline trimming cut 5 bases from V and 7 bases from J; bases unmatched to any gene: 11.

This sequence joins TRBV18 and TRBJ2-7; TRBD1 aligns across 7 bases. The V gene's germline CDR1 is KGHSH and CDR2 LQKENI. The CDR3 loop spans 15 amino acids. V shed 6 bases and J 6 bases; nucleotides not matched to a gene: 14. The CDR3 DNA reads as TGTGCCAGCTCCTCCTCCGCTGGACAGGTGGCCGAGCAGTACTTC. It is translated as CASSSSAGQVAEQYF.

The chain has TRBV20-1 and TRBJ1-2; D call uncertain. V dropped 3 bases and J dropped 5 bases, with 4 bases sitting between them. The V gene's germline CDR1 is DFQATT and CDR2 SNEGSKA (reference sequence). The CDR3 length is 10 residues. For the CDR3, the DNA is TGCAGTGCTAGTGTATATGGCTACACCTTC. This gives the protein CSASVYGYTF.

The chain employs TRBV5-1 and TRBJ2-5; unclear D gene. CDR1 is SGHRS, CDR2 YFSETQ, per germline. The CDR3 contains 12 residues. V lost 5 bases, J lost 5 bases, and 10 bases lay in between. The CDR3 protein is CASSLNGETQYF. The DNA of the CDR3 is TGCGCCAGCAGTTTAAACGGGGAGACCCAGTACTTC. The complete variable domain, with remaining parts taken from reference TRBV5-1 and TRBJ2-5, reads KAGVTQTPRYLIKTRGQQVTLSCSPISGHRSVSWYQQTPGQGLQFLFEYFSETQRNKGNFPGRFSGRQFSNSRSEMNVSTLELGDSALYLCASSLNGETQYFGPGTRLLVL.

This clone appeared a single time. This rearrangement joins TRBV28 to TRBJ2-1; possible D gene TRBD2, 5 bases. Germline V lookup: CDR1 MDHEN, CDR2 SYDVKM. The germline V and J ends were trimmed by 8 bases and 7 bases, with 18 bases remaining between them. The length of the CDR3 is 14 residues. The CDR3 spells CASYYNGLDNEQFF. Written as DNA, the CDR3 is TGTGCCAGCTACTACAATGGACTCGATAATGAGCAGTTCTTC. Drawing the rest from reference TRBV28 and TRBJ2-1, the complete variable domain is DVKVTQSSRYLVKRTGEKVFLECVQDMDHENMFWYRQDPGLGLRLIYFSYDVKMKEKGDIPEGYSVSREKKERFSLILESASTNQTSMYLCASYYNGLDNEQFFGPGTRLTVL.

V is TRBV11-2 and J is TRBJ2-5, with TRBD1 matching over 9 bases. CDR3 length: 14 amino acids. J lost 7 bases, V lost 1 base, and 4 bases had no gene match. CDR1 is SGHAT and CDR2 is FQNNGV in the germline V gene. The CDR3 protein is CASSLGQGVGTQYF. The CDR3 DNA reads as TGTGCCAGCAGCTTAGGACAGGGGGTAGGGACCCAGTACTTC. Full variable domain (outside the CDR3, taken from reference TRBV11-2 and TRBJ2-5): EAGVAQSPRYKIIEKRQSVAFWCNPISGHATLYWYQQILGQGPKLLIQFQNNGVVDDSQLPKDRFSAERLKGVDSTLKIQPAKLEDSAVYLCASSLGQGVGTQYFGPGTRLLVL.

The chain recombines TRBV2 with TRBJ1-4; D is unresolved. Trimming stripped 6 bases from V and 4 bases from J, with 9 bases between. This CDR3 is built from 13 residues. Germline CDR1 reads SNHLY; CDR2 reads FYNNEI. CDR3 protein: CASRYGVNEKLFF. CDR3 in DNA: TGTGCCAGCAGATACGGGGTTAATGAAAAACTGTTTTTT.

This clone was found a few times. The V and J genes are TRBV4-1 and TRBJ1-1; 7 nucleotides align to TRBD1. Per germline, CDR1 MGHRA and CDR2 YSYEKL. After removal of 3 bases from V and 7 bases from J, the junction contained 8 bases not matched to a gene. The CDR3 is made up of 14 amino acids. CDR3 loop: CASSQYGTALEAFF. DNA for the CDR3: TGCGCCAGCAGCCAGTACGGGACAGCCCTTGAAGCTTTCTTT.

V and J are TRBV19 and TRBJ2-1, with 9 bases that match TRBD2. V lost 6 bases to trimming and J lost 0 bases; unmatched junction nucleotides: 9. CDR3 size: 17 residues. Germline CDR1 and CDR2: LNHDA and SQIVND (reference sequence). For the CDR3, the DNA is TGTGCCAGTAGGCGGACTTATAGCGGGAGCTCCTACAATGAGCAGTTCTTC. Translated: CASRRTYSGSSYNEQFF.

The chain joins TRBV30 to TRBJ1-1; weak D call: TRBD1 (5 bases). The V gene's germline CDR1 is GTSNPN and CDR2 SVGIG (reference sequence). Trimming took 3 bases from V and 10 from J, leaving 12 bases between them. The CDR3 spans 11 residues. The CDR3 DNA is TGTGCCTGGAGCTGGCAGGGTATAGCTTTCTTT. Amino acids: CAWSWQGIAFF.

This chain uses TRBV9 with TRBJ2-1, with TRBD2 identical over 10 bases. The CDR3 is made up of 16 amino acids. CDR1 is SGDLS and CDR2 is YYNGEE in the germline V gene. V was pared by 0 bases and J by 5 bases, with 5 bases of the junction left unmatched. CDR3 bases: TGTGCCAGCAGCGTAGCTACAGGACTAGCGGACAATGAGCAGTTCTTC. This translates into CASSVATGLADNEQFF.

The chain recombines TRBV14 with TRBJ2-2; D is uncertain. Trimming removed 1 base from V and 2 bases from J, with 8 bases in between. In germline, CDR1 is SGHDN, CDR2 FVKESK. This CDR3 comprises 15 residues. The CDR3, as DNA: TGTGCCAGCAGCCAAGGGCCCTCTAACACCGGGGAGCTGTTTTTT. Residues: CASSQGPSNTGELFF.